Below, 27 T cell receptor beta chains from the same sample are listed, as sequenced in a study of patients and donors after allogeneic stem cell transplantation. TCRdb re-analysed the RT-PCR reads in MiXCR, keeping a single row per CDR3 protein. This table holds 390,000 or so distinct CDR3 sequences, roughly 17% found once. Sequenced input: blood, either unsorted or a sorted T cell fraction (not recorded which). Receptors originate from a human donor who was either an allogeneic HSCT recipient or a stem cell or donor lymphocyte infusion donor (not recorded which). It is not recorded whose cells these are; they may come from a transplant donor.

This clonotype was detected a few times. The V call is TRBV3-1, the J call TRBJ1-4; no firm D call. CDR1 is LGHDT and CDR2 is YNNKEL in the germline V gene (reference sequence). Trimming removed 5 bases from V and 7 bases from J, with 20 bases in between. The CDR3 is made up of 16 amino acids. As DNA, the CDR3 is TGTGCCAGCAGCGTCGATCATGGGAGGAGAGGTGAAAAACTGTTTTTT. Its protein is CASSVDHGRRGEKLFF.

This clonotype was found a few times. This sequence joins TRBV12-3 or TRBV12-4 and TRBJ2-7; D might be TRBD2 (6 bases). V was cut by 5 bases and J by 1 base, with 9 bases left in between. This CDR3 comprises 13 residues. CDR3 DNA: TGTGCCAGCAGTACGCGGGGTTCCTACGAGCAGTACTTC. It specifies CASSTRGSYEQYF.

This clonotype showed up many times. V gene TRBV12-3 or TRBV12-4 combines with J gene TRBJ2-2; the D is unclear. V dropped 6 bases and J dropped 3 bases, with 11 bases sitting between them. This CDR3 spans 14 amino acids. CDR3: CASRPTSYTGELFF. The CDR3 nucleotides are TGTGCCAGCAGACCCACCTCGTACACCGGGGAGCTGTTTTTT.

This clonotype appeared many times. This chain joins TRBV7-2 and TRBJ2-2, with 7 positions matching TRBD1. The CDR3 runs 15 residues. The junction had 3 bases not matched to a gene; V was cut back by 1 base and J by 4 bases. Germline V gene sequence: CDR1 SGHTA, CDR2 FQGNSA. The DNA of the CDR3 is TGTGCCAGCAGCTTAGGAGGGGGCCCCACCGGGGAGCTGTTTTTT. It is translated as CASSLGGGPTGELFF.

The CDR3 loop is CASSYSWRRLNSYEQYF. The CDR3 DNA sequence: TGTGCCAGCAGTTACTCATGGCGCAGGCTTAACTCCTACGAGCAGTACTTC. This sequence joins TRBV6-5 and TRBJ2-7; D is uncertain. Germline values: CDR1 MNHEY, CDR2 SVGAGI. CDR3 length equals 17 residues. The V and J ends lost 0 bases and 0 bases respectively, with 15 bases between them.

For the CDR3, the DNA is TGTGCCAGCACCCCCTCTCTAGGGGCTGGGGCCAACGTCCTGACTTTC. Protein: CASTPSLGAGANVLTF. V usage is TRBV6-1 and J usage is TRBJ2-6; D possibly corresponds to TRBD1 (5 bases). The germline V gene has CDR1 MNHNS and CDR2 SASEGT. V was shortened by 7 bases and J by 2 bases, with 15 bases between the two germline ends. This CDR3 has 16 amino acids.

The gene calls are TRBV20-1 and TRBJ2-7; 7 nucleotides align to TRBD1. In germline, CDR1 is DFQATT, CDR2 SNEGSKA (reference sequence). CDR3 size: 15 residues. The CDR3 protein is CSLHPPDREVYEQYF. CDR3 sequence (DNA): TGCAGCCTACACCCTCCCGACAGGGAAGTCTACGAGCAGTACTTC.

This clonotype was counted only a few times. The chain is built from TRBV18 and TRBJ2-7; D possibly matches TRBD1 or TRBD2 (7 bases each). V lost 6 bases to trimming and J lost 2 bases, with 17 bases between them. Germline loops: CDR1 KGHSH, CDR2 LQKENI. The CDR3 sequence is 15 residues long. The CDR3 DNA follows: TGTGCCAGCTCCCCGGGGAGGGGGCGCGCCTACGAGCAGTACTTC. Amino acid sequence: CASSPGRGRAYEQYF.

A few counts support this clonotype. The chain is built from TRBV20-1 and TRBJ2-2; a weak D match, TRBD2 (5 bases). V gave up 0 bases and J gave up 9 bases, with 14 bases separating them. CDR3 length: 14 amino acids. Germline lookup yields CDR1 DFQATT and CDR2 SNEGSKA (reference sequence). The chain's CDR3 is CSARDSGRPRELFF. The DNA of the CDR3 is TGCAGTGCTAGAGATTCGGGAAGACCGCGGGAGCTGTTTTTT.

For the CDR3, the DNA is TGTGCCACCAGCAGGGGACAGGTCTTGAACACTGAAGCTTTCTTT. Encoded protein: CATSRGQVLNTEAFF. The chain recombines TRBV15 with TRBJ1-1; TRBD1 agrees at 8 bases. This CDR3 is 15 amino acids long. J lost 0 bases, V lost 3 bases, and 3 bases had no gene match. CDR1 and CDR2 (germline): LNHNV, YYDKDF (reference sequence).

V is TRBV28 and J is TRBJ1-2; D unclear. Trimming pared 4 bases from V and 4 bases from J, leaving 16 bases between. This CDR3 is 15 amino acids long. Germline CDR1 and CDR2: MDHEN and SYDVKM. This CDR3 is CASSSRAARVYGYTF. The CDR3 bases are TGTGCCAGCAGTTCGAGGGCAGCAAGGGTCTATGGCTACACCTTC.

This clonotype has more than one count but fewer than ten. The V call is TRBV20-1, the J call TRBJ1-2; no reliable D call. Germline V CDR1 and CDR2: DFQATT, SNEGSKA (reference sequence). The CDR3 extends over 15 amino acids. V was cut by 0 bases and J by 7 bases, with 18 bases left in between. CDR3 protein: CSARDGGVKMRGYTF. In DNA, the CDR3 is TGCAGTGCTAGAGATGGTGGGGTCAAGATGCGTGGCTACACCTTC.

This chain links TRBV6-6 with TRBJ1-1; D is ambiguous. V lost 7 bases and J lost 0, with 9 bases in between. From germline, CDR1 is MNHNY and CDR2 SVGAGI (reference sequence). This CDR3 spans 13 amino acids. The CDR3 reads CASTPKMNTEAFF. CDR3 nucleotide sequence: TGTGCCAGCACCCCTAAGATGAACACTGAAGCTTTCTTT.

There are a few counts of this clonotype. This sequence joins TRBV13 and TRBJ1-5; 10 nucleotides align to TRBD1. J was trimmed by 6 bases and V by 4 bases; bases with no gene match: 3. Looked up from germline, CDR1 is PRHDT and CDR2 is FYEKMQ (reference sequence). The CDR3 extends over 14 amino acids. The CDR3 DNA follows: TGTGCCAGCAGCTCCGGGACAGGGGTTCAGCCCCAGCATTTT. As protein: CASSSGTGVQPQHF.

This clonotype occurred many times. The V call is TRBV20-1, the J call TRBJ1-1; 7 bases are a match to TRBD1. CDR3 length equals 14 residues. Germline CDR1 reads DFQATT; CDR2 reads SNEGSKA (reference sequence). J was trimmed by 3 bases and V by 4 bases; bases with no gene match: 8. CDR3: CSATDRVFDTEAFF. The CDR3 nucleotides read TGCAGTGCTACAGACAGGGTTTTTGACACTGAAGCTTTCTTT.

The chain couples TRBV27 to TRBJ1-1; D is unresolved. The CDR3 has 14 amino acids. V was clipped by 2 bases and J by 8 bases, with 15 bases between them. Germline CDR1 MNHEY, CDR2 SMNVEV (reference sequence). The CDR3 reads CASSLRQLGTEAFF. Written as DNA, the CDR3 is TGTGCCAGCAGTTTAAGGCAGCTTGGAACGGAAGCTTTCTTT.

The rearrangement joins TRBV7-2 to TRBJ1-6, with TRBD1 matching 8 bases. The germline V gene has CDR1 SGHTA and CDR2 FQGNSA. CDR3 size: 14 residues. The ends lost 3 bases at V and 10 bases at J; junction bases unmatched: 5. The CDR3 reads CASSLDRAGSPLHF. The CDR3 nucleotides are TGTGCCAGCAGCTTGGACAGGGCAGGGTCACCCCTCCACTTT.

A remark on this clonotype: Sequence at one end of the junction differs from germline and may be a read error. This sequence joins TRBV7-2 and TRBJ2-1; unclear D gene. Germline V gene lookup returns CDR1 SGHTA and CDR2 FQGNSA. The CDR3 is 14 residues long. The CDR3 DNA reads TGTGTCAGCAGTTATGGGCTAGGCCCCCGTGAGCAGTTCTTC. Translated: CVSSYGLGPREQFF.

J is TRBJ2-7 and V is TRBV7-9; 7 bases agree with TRBD2. With 2 bases clipped from V and 7 bases from J, the junction kept 17 bases outside the gene matches. The CDR3 loop spans 17 amino acids. Germline-derived CDR1 and CDR2 are SEHNR and FQNEAQ (reference sequence). CDR3 DNA sequence: TGTGCCAGCAGCTTATTATCATCGACTAGCAGTGGGGAGGAGCAGTACTTC. This encodes CASSLLSSTSSGEEQYF.

This clonotype was detected only a few times. The genes are TRBV20-1 and TRBJ1-2, with no clear D. Germline V CDR1 and CDR2: DFQATT, SNEGSKA (reference sequence). V was trimmed by 3 bases and J by 4 bases, leaving 6 bases between them. This CDR3 is 11 amino acids long. Here the CDR3 DNA reads TGCAGTGCTAGTCACCCCTATGGCTACACCTTC. Amino acids: CSASHPYGYTF.

This clonotype came up a few times. This chain links TRBV29-1 with TRBJ1-4; maybe TRBD1 (6 bases). The CDR3 is made up of 14 amino acids. Deletions cut 4 bases from V and 7 bases from J, with 16 bases between. Germline V CDR1 and CDR2: SQVTM, ANQGSEA. The DNA for the CDR3 is TGCAGCGTTGGGCCCGGGGGCGCGGTTGAAAAACTGTTTTTT. It codes for CSVGPGGAVEKLFF. Variable domain in full (rest from reference TRBV29-1 and TRBJ1-4): SAVISQKPSRDICQRGTSLTIQCQVDSQVTMMFWYRQQPGQSLTLIATANQGSEATYESGFVIDKFPISRPNLTFSTLTVSNMSPEDSSIYLCSVGPGGAVEKLFFGSGTQLSVL.

This clonotype was observed a handful of times. The V call is TRBV12-3 or TRBV12-4, the J call TRBJ1-5; D perhaps matches TRBD1 (5 bases). V lost 5 bases and J 0 bases, leaving 8 bases between the germline ends. CDR3 length: 14 residues. The CDR3 region is CASSRQYSNQPQHF. The CDR3 DNA is TGTGCCAGCAGTAGACAGTATAGCAATCAGCCCCAGCATTTT.

This chain joins TRBV21-1 and TRBJ1-6; whether TRBD1, the table's D call, matches the DNA was not checked. TRBV21-1 is a known pseudogene. The CDR3 sequence is 14 residues long. The CDR3 is CASRIRTVYSPLHF. As DNA, the CDR3 is TGTGCCAGCAGAATTAGGACAGTTTATTCACCCCTCCACTTT.

The CDR3 nucleotides are TGCGCCAGCAGCTTTAGTGGGACTGGGGCCAACGTCCTGACTTTC. It yields the protein CASSFSGTGANVLTF. This rearrangement joins TRBV5-1 to TRBJ2-6; D gene unclear. CDR3 size: 15 residues. V dropped 2 bases and J dropped 2 bases, with 8 bases sitting between them. CDR1 and CDR2 from the germline V gene are SGHRS and YFSETQ.

This clonotype showed up just a few times. The V gene is TRBV5-1, the J gene TRBJ2-1; 9 bases map to TRBD1. The CDR3 length is 16 residues. Germline trimming cut 4 bases from V and 0 bases from J; bases unmatched to any gene: 5. CDR1 is SGHRS and CDR2 is YFSETQ in the germline V gene. DNA of the CDR3: TGCGCCAGCAGCGGGGGACAGGGTAGCTCCTACAATGAGCAGTTCTTC. Amino acid sequence: CASSGGQGSSYNEQFF.

V is TRBV7-8 and J is TRBJ1-1, with D perhaps matching TRBD1 (5 bases). Trimming took off 5 bases at V and 6 bases at J, with 13 bases between the two ends. CDR3 length equals 13 residues. CDR1 SGHVS and CDR2 FQNEAQ come from the germline V gene. CDR3 DNA: TGTGCCAGCAGCCCACAGGTCCACTCTGAAGCTTTCTTT. This translates into CASSPQVHSEAFF. The full variable domain, with the rest looked up from reference TRBV7-8 and TRBJ1-1, is GAGVSQSPRYKVAKRGQDVALRCDPISGHVSLFWYQQALGQGPEFLTYFQNEAQLDKSGLPSDRFFAERPEGSVSTLKIQRTQQEDSAVYLCASSPQVHSEAFFGQGTRLTVV.

There are a few counts of this clonotype. V usage is TRBV10-3 and J usage is TRBJ1-6, with a weak D call TRBD1 (5 bases). V was cut by 5 bases and J by 5 bases, with 10 bases left in between. This CDR3 region has 14 residues. Germline assignment: CDR1 ENHRY and CDR2 SYGVKD. The CDR3: CAISRTLDNSPLHF. Here the CDR3 DNA reads TGTGCCATCAGTCGGACACTCGATAATTCACCCCTCCACTTT.